The rows below give T cell receptor beta chains drawn from one sample of a study of blood T cell repertoires in COVID-19. Only in-frame clones appear in the TCRdb table, and some are missing; sequencing was by immunoSEQ multiplex PCR. The table lists approximately 450,000 clones, around 90% of them singletons. Sequencing was done on a sample of PBMCs or T cells enriched from blood (not recorded which). Receptors were obtained from a woman under 30 with acute COVID-19. The CDR3 runs from the conserved cysteine through the conserved F or W. D genes are given only for firm matches. The size field is filled for only some rows; it gives once, few, many or a size class.

abundance	d_gene	j_gene	v_gene	CDR3aa	CDR3nt
NA	TRBD1	TRBJ2-7	TRBV19	CANSGQGQWEQYF	TGTGCCAACTCGGGACAGGGGCAATGGGAGCAGTACTTC
NA	TRBD2	TRBJ2-1	TRBV4-1	CASSQVRAGLGVNNEQFF	TGCGCCAGCAGCCAAGTTAGGGCGGGACTAGGGGTGAACAATGAGCAGTTCTTC
NA	NA	TRBJ1-5	TRBV4-1	CASSQVLNQPQHF	TGCGCCAGCAGCCAAGTATTGAATCAGCCCCAGCATTTT
once	NA	TRBJ1-5	TRBV11-1	CASSLGRGLDQPQHF	TGTGCCAGCAGCTTAGGGCGAGGGCTCGATCAGCCCCAGCATTTT
NA	TRBD2	TRBJ2-1	TRBV3-1/TRBV3-2	CASSQGRLAVNEQFF	TGTGCCAGCAGCCAAGGGCGGCTAGCGGTAAATGAGCAGTTCTTC
NA	NA	TRBJ2-3	TRBV19	CASSPRVRDTQYF	TGTGCCAGTAGCCCCAGGGTGCGGGATACGCAGTATTTT
once	TRBD1	TRBJ1-3	TRBV3-1/TRBV3-2	CASSHRGVPRNTIYF	TGTGCCAGCAGCCACAGGGGGGTACCAAGAAACACCATATATTTT
NA	NA	TRBJ1-2	TRBV5-4	CASSPGDRANYGYTF	TGTGCCAGCAGCCCGGGTGACCGAGCTAACTATGGCTACACCTTC
NA	NA	TRBJ2-3	TRBV13	CASSSRWNTDTQYF	TGTGCCAGCAGCTCTAGGTGGAACACAGATACGCAGTATTTT
NA	NA	TRBJ1-6	TRBV10-3	CAISESTGQPWANSPLHF	TGTGCCATCAGTGAGTCAACAGGGCAGCCATGGGCTAATTCACCCCTCCACTTT
NA	NA	TRBJ1-1	TRBV2	CASSAEFTNTEAFF	TGTGCCAGCAGTGCTGAGTTTACCAACACTGAAGCTTTCTTT
NA	NA	TRBJ1-2	TRBV5-1	CASSPGEAGGYTF	TGCGCCAGCAGCCCCGGGGAAGCAGGTGGCTACACCTTC
NA	TRBD1	TRBJ1-6	TRBV10-1	CASSDSGTGYSPLHF	TGCGCCAGCAGTGATTCCGGGACAGGGTATTCACCCCTCCACTTT
NA	NA	TRBJ1-1	TRBV6-5	CASSYQTGSLNTEAFF	TGTGCCAGCAGTTACCAAACGGGAAGCCTGAACACTGAAGCTTTCTTT
NA	TRBD1	TRBJ2-7	TRBV10-3	CAISERDRGNYEQYF	TGTGCCATCAGTGAGAGGGACAGGGGGAACTACGAGCAGTACTTC
NA	TRBD2	TRBJ2-7	TRBV2	CASRGLRGLAGDYEQYF	TGTGCCAGCAGGGGGTTAAGGGGACTAGCGGGAGACTACGAGCAGTACTTC
NA	NA	TRBJ2-5	TRBV5-1	CASSWYSVGSETQYF	TGCGCCAGCAGCTGGTATAGTGTCGGGTCAGAGACCCAGTACTTC
NA	TRBD2	TRBJ2-1	TRBV5-1	CASSPLAGGGDGEQFF	TGCGCCAGCAGCCCCCTAGCGGGAGGAGGGGATGGTGAGCAGTTCTTC
few	NA	TRBJ1-1	TRBV29-1	CSVTTGLSNTEAFF	TGCAGCGTTACAACGGGACTCTCGAACACTGAAGCTTTCTTT
NA	NA	TRBJ1-1	TRBV11-2	CASSLMRNTEAFF	TGTGCCAGCAGCTTGATGAGGAACACTGAAGCTTTCTTT
NA	NA	TRBJ1-2	TRBV4-3	CASSQEDRLYGYTF	TGCGCCAGCAGCCAAGAAGACAGGCTCTATGGCTACACCTTC
once	NA	TRBJ2-1	TRBV5-4	CASSLAGTASNLFF	TGTGCCAGCAGCTTGGCGGGGACTGCCTCAAATTTGTTCTTC
NA	NA	TRBJ1-2	TRBV6-4	CAGYLREVAGYTF	TGTGCCGGTTATCTTCGGGAAGTGGCTGGCTACACCTTC
NA	NA	TRBJ1-3	TRBV28	CASSPTAGVANTIYF	TGTGCCAGCAGTCCGACGGCGGGGGTGGCAAACACCATATATTTT
NA	NA	TRBJ1-6	TRBV28	CASSLGGPLHF	TGTGCCAGCAGTTTAGGAGGGCCCCTCCACTTT
NA	NA	TRBJ1-2	TRBV25-1	CASSEITLGGYGYTF	TGTGCCAGCAGTGAAATAACACTCGGAGGCTATGGCTACACCTTC
NA	NA	TRBJ2-1	TRBV5-1	CASSLAAGSSYNEQFF	TGCGCCAGCAGCTTGGCGGCGGGGAGCTCCTACAATGAGCAGTTCTTC
NA	NA	TRBJ1-1	TRBV7-9	CASSLDWGPHTEAFF	TGTGCCAGCAGCTTAGATTGGGGGCCGCACACTGAAGCTTTCTTT
once	NA	TRBJ1-5	TRBV19	CASSIQVGQPQHF	TGTGCCAGTAGTATACAGGTCGGACAGCCCCAGCATTTT
once	TRBD1	TRBJ2-7	TRBV5-6	CASSLRDRAYEQYF	TGTGCCAGCAGCTTGCGGGACAGGGCCTACGAGCAGTACTTC
NA	NA	TRBJ2-3	TRBV19	CASSIGDSTDTQYF	TGTGCCAGTAGTATAGGCGATAGCACAGATACGCAGTATTTT
NA	NA	TRBJ1-1	TRBV9	CASSVVGDSTEAFF	TGTGCCAGCAGCGTAGTAGGAGACAGCACTGAAGCTTTCTTT
once	TRBD1	TRBJ1-4	TRBV4-1	CASSPRQGATNEKLFF	TGCGCCAGCAGCCCGCGACAGGGGGCAACTAATGAAAAACTGTTTTTT
NA	TRBD1	TRBJ1-6	TRBV6-5	CASSRQGFSSPLHF	TGTGCCAGCAGTAGACAGGGTTTTAGTTCACCCCTCCACTTT
once	NA	TRBJ1-2	TRBV3-1/TRBV3-2	CASSHRVNYTF	TGTGCCAGCAGCCACAGGGTGAACTACACCTTC
NA	NA	TRBJ1-1	TRBV19	CASMWQGPRTEAFF	TGTGCCAGTATGTGGCAGGGGCCGCGGACTGAAGCTTTCTTT
NA	NA	TRBJ1-2	TRBV14	CASSQVQGGAPNYGYTF	TGTGCCAGCAGCCAAGTACAGGGAGGGGCCCCTAACTATGGCTACACCTTC
NA	TRBD1	TRBJ2-2	TRBV4-2	CASSQMTGANTGELFF	TGTGCCAGCAGCCAAATGACAGGGGCTAACACCGGGGAGCTGTTTTTT
NA	TRBD2	TRBJ2-3	TRBV7-8	CASSLSREVGDTQYF	TGTGCCAGCAGCTTATCGCGGGAGGTAGGGGATACGCAGTATTTT
NA	TRBD2	TRBJ2-7	TRBV5-8	CASSLSGSGSGVYEQYF	TGTGCCAGCAGCTTAAGTGGTAGCGGGAGTGGGGTCTACGAGCAGTACTTC
NA	TRBD2	TRBJ2-1	TRBV18	CASSPQVLAGLVYNEQFF	TGTGCCAGCTCACCACAGGTATTAGCGGGCCTGGTCTACAATGAGCAGTTCTTC
NA	NA	TRBJ2-1	TRBV29-1	CTYLMGHHIGNEQFF	TGCACCTACCTAATGGGACATCATATAGGCAATGAGCAGTTCTTC
NA	TRBD1	TRBJ1-5	TRBV27	CASSRGTGNQPQHF	TGTGCCAGCAGTCGGGGGACAGGGAATCAGCCCCAGCATTTT
NA	NA	TRBJ2-1	TRBV20-1	CSASRDYEQFF	TGCAGTGCTAGTAGGGACTATGAGCAGTTCTTC
once	TRBD2	TRBJ2-1	TRBV4-3	CASSLDVGAGVNNEQFF	TGCGCCAGCAGCCTGGATGTAGGAGCGGGAGTTAACAATGAGCAGTTCTTC
NA	NA	TRBJ2-7	TRBV7-2	CASSSDNLEQYF	TGTGCCAGCAGCTCCGACAATCTAGAGCAGTACTTC